The clone carrying this T cell receptor beta chain was observed many times. The antigen is not known. TCRdb used MiXCR to reprocess the 5' RACE reads, holding one entry per CDR3 protein. The table has about 130,000 distinct CDR3 sequences, around 8.5% seen once. Trimming removed 5 bases from V and 1 base from J, with 11 bases in between. CDR1 is SGHTA and CDR2 is FQGNSA in the germline V gene. This CDR3 has 14 amino acids. These data originate in a study of CD8 T cells in ankylosing spondylitis. General study points: Before this, some motif variants had been reported in reactive arthritis synovial fluid and blood. Matched synovial fluid from ankylosing spondylitis patients was reported to be enriched for disease-linked clones.

The clonotype was recovered from a male donor with ankylosing spondylitis or in good health (not recorded which). Sequences were obtained from blood, either unsorted or a sorted T cell fraction (not recorded which). This chain uses TRBV7-2 with TRBJ1-1, with D hard to call. CDR3 amino acids: CASSEGRKNTEAFF. The CDR3 nucleotides are TGTGCCAGCAGCGAAGGCAGGAAGAACACTGAAGCTTTCTTT.